This T cell receptor (beta chain) was found in a study of tumor-infiltrating lymphocytes in primary liver carcinoma. Study context: Samples returned roughly 3.5 to 8 million productive TCRbeta reads each. Read depth did not differ significantly between tissue types.

Study observations and caveats: Tumors carried a top-250-clone fraction significantly exceeding that of blood (p = 0.039). The study found tumor-adjacent and tumor-blood pairs overlapped less than tumor region pairs.

Trimming pared 3 bases from V and 11 bases from J, leaving 20 bases between. Germline loops: CDR1 SGHRS, CDR2 YFSETQ. The CDR3 has 14 amino acids. In regard to this clonotype: The antigen remains undetermined.

Scientists recovered RNA and DNA together from around 18-30 mg of unsorted bulk tissue. The patients carried chronic HBV infection and had received no treatment. Using a constant-region primer together with ProtoScript II reverse transcriptase, TCR beta cDNA was made from about 500 ng of total RNA. For TCR beta, libraries were produced by three nested multiplex PCR rounds using slightly modified ARM-PCR. TRBV1-TRBV30 forward primers and a C-beta reverse primer were used in the first two PCR rounds, which each ran for 10 cycles. TCRdb reprocessed the multiplex PCR reads via MiXCR and lists one record per CDR3 protein. The data contain some 30,000 distinct CDR3 sequences, 76% of them singletons.

V usage is TRBV5-1 and J usage is TRBJ1-2; D uncertain. This receptor was identified in a man between 35 and 55 years old with primary liver carcinoma and hepatitis B virus infection. Sequencing was done on a sample of liver tumor tissue from sampling region 5. As for subset: tumor region T5, tumor centre. The CDR3 loop is CASSSDESNFGYTF. For the CDR3, the DNA is TGCGCCAGCAGCTCGGACGAGTCTAACTTTGGTTACACCTTC. The whole variable domain, filled in from reference TRBV5-1 and TRBJ1-2, reads KAGVTQTPRYLIKTRGQQVTLSCSPISGHRSVSWYQQTPGQGLQFLFEYFSETQRNKGNFPGRFSGRQFSNSRSEMNVSTLELGDSALYLCASSSDESNFGYTFGSGTRLTVV.